The entry below describes one TCR beta chain. Profiling relied on immunoSEQ multiplex PCR, and the TCRdb table lists in-frame clones only, not all of them. The sample shows more than 60,000 clones, more than 60% of them seen only once. The sample originates from a study of early stage breast cancer tumors. Germline CDR1 reads MGHRA; CDR2 reads YSYEKL. The CDR3 is 15 residues long. V was clipped by 0 bases and J by 4 bases, with 9 bases between them. The sequence was obtained from a person aged 55 to 75 with breast cancer. This chain links TRBV4-1 with TRBJ2-2; possible D gene TRBD2, 5 bases. The sample comprised blood. The DNA for the CDR3 is TGCGCCAGCAGCCAAGAACTAGTGAGCACCGGGGAGCTGTTTTTT. Translation gives CASSQELVSTGELFF.